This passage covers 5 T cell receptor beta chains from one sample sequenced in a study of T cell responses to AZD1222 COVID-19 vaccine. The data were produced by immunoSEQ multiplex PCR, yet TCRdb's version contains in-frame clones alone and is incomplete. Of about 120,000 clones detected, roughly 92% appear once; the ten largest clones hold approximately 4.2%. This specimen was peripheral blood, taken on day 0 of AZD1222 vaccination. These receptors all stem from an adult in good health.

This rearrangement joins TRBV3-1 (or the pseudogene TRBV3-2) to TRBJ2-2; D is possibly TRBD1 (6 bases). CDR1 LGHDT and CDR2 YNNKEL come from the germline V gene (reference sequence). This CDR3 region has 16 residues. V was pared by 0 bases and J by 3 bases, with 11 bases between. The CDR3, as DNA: TGTGCCAGCAGCCAAGATAACAGGGTTTACACCGGGGAGCTGTTTTTT. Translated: CASSQDNRVYTGELFF.

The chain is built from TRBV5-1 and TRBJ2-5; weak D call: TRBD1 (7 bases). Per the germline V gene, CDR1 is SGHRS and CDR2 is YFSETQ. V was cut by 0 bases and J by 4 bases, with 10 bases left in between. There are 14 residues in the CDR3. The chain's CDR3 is CASSLVQGGETQYF. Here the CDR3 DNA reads TGCGCCAGCAGCTTGGTTCAGGGGGGAGAGACCCAGTACTTC.

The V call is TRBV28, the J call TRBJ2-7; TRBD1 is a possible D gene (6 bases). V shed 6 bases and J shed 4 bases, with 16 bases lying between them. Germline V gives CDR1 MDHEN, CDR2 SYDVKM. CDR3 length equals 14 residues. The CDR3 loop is CASRIALQGYEQYF. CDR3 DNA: TGTGCCAGCAGAATTGCGCTACAGGGATACGAGCAGTACTTC.

CDR3 DNA: TGTGCCAGTAGTATAGCGACCGGAGGGGTTGGGCAGCCCCAGCATTTT. Protein: CASSIATGGVGQPQHF. The chain joins TRBV19 to TRBJ1-5; a weak D match, TRBD1 (5 bases). The CDR3 consists of 16 residues. V was clipped by 1 base and J by 7 bases, with 17 bases between them. The germline V gene encodes CDR1 LNHDA and CDR2 SQIVND (reference sequence). Drawing the rest from reference TRBV19 and TRBJ1-5, the complete variable domain is DGGITQSPKYLFRKEGQNVTLSCEQNLNHDAMYWYRQDPGQGLRLIYYSQIVNDFQKGDIAEGYSVSREKKESFPLTVTSAQKNPTAFYLCASSIATGGVGQPQHFGDGTRLSIL.

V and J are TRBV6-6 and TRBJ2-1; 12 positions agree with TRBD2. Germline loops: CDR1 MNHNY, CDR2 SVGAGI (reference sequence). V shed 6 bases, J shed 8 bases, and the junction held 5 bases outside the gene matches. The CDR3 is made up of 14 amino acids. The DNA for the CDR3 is TGTGCCAGCAGAGCTAGCGGGGGGGCTCATGAGCAGTTCTTC. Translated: CASRASGGAHEQFF.